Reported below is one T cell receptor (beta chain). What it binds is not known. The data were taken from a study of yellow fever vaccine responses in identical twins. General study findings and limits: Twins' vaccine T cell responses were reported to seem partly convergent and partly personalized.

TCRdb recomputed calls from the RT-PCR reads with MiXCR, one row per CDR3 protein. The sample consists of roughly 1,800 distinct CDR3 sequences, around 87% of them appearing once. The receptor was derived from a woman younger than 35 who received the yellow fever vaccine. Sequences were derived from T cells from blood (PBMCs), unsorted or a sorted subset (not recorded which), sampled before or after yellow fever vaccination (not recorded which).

The DNA of the CDR3 is TGCGCCAGCAGTGAGGACGGGAACACCGGGGAGCTGTTTTTT. This encodes CASSEDGNTGELFF. The genes are TRBV5-1 and TRBJ2-2; no definite D call. Trimming removed 5 bases from V and 1 base from J, with 9 bases in between. Germline-derived CDR1 and CDR2 are SGHRS and YFSETQ. CDR3 length equals 14 residues.